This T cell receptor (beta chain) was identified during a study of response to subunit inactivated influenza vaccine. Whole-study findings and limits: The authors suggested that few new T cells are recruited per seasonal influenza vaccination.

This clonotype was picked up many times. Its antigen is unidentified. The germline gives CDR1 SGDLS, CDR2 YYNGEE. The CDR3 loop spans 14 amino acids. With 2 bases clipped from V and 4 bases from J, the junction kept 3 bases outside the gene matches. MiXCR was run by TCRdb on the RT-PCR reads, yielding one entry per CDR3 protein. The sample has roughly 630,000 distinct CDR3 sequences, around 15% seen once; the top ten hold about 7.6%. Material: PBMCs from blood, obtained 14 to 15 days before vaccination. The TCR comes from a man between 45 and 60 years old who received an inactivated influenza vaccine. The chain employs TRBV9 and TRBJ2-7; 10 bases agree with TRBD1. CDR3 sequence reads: CASSVGQGTYEQYF. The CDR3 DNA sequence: TGTGCCAGCAGCGTGGGACAGGGGACGTACGAGCAGTACTTC.